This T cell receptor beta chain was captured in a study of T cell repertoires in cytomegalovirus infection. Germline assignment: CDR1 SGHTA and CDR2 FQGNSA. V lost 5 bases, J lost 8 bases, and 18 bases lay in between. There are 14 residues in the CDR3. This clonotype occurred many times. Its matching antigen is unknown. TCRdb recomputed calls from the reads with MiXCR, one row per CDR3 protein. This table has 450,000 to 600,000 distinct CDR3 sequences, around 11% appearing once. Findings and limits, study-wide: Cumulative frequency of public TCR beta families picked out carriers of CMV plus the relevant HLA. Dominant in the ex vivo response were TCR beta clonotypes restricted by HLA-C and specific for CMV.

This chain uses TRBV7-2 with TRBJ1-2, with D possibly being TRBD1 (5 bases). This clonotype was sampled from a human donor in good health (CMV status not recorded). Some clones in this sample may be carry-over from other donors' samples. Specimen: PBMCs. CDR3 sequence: CASSVSGTLGGYTF. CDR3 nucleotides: TGTGCCAGCAGCGTCTCCGGGACCTTGGGAGGCTACACCTTC.